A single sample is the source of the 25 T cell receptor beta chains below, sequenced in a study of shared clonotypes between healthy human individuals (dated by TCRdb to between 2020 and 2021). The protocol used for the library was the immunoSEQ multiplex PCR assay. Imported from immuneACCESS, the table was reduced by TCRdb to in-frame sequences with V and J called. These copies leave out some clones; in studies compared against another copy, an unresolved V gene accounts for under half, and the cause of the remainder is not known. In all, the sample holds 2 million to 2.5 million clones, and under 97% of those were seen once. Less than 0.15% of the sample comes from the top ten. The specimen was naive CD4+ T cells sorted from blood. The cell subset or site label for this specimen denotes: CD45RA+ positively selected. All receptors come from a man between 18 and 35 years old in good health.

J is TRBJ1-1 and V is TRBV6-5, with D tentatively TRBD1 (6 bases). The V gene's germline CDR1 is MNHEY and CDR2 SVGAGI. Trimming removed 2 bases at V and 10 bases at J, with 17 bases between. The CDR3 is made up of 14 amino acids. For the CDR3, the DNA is TGTGCCAGCAGTTACCGGGGGGCGCCCCTTGGAGCTTTCTTT. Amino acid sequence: CASSYRGAPLGAFF.

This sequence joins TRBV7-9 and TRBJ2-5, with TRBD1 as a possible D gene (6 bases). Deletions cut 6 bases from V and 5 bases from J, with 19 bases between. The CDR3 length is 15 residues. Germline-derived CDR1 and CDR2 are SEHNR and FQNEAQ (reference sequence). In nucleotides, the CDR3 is TGTGCCAGCAGTACTACAGGGACCCGTGGGGAGACCCAGTACTTC. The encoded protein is CASSTTGTRGETQYF.

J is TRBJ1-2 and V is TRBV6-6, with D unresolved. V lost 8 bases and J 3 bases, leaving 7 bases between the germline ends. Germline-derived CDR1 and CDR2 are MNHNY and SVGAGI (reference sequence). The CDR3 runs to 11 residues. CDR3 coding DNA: TGTGCCAGCGGGTCCGACTATGGCTACACCTTC. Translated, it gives CASGSDYGYTF.

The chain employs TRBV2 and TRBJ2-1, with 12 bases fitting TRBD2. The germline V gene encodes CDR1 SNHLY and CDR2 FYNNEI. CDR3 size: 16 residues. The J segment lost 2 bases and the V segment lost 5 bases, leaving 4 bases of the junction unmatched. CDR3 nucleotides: TGTGCCAGCAGTAGCCGGACTAGCGGGACCTACAATGAGCAGTTCTTC. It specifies CASSSRTSGTYNEQFF.

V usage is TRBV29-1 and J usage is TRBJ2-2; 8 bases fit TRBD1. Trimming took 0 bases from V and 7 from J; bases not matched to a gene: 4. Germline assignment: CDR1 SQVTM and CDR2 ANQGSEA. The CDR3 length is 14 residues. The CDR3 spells CSVEDRGQGGELFF. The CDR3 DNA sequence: TGCAGCGTTGAAGACAGGGGGCAGGGCGGGGAGCTGTTTTTT.

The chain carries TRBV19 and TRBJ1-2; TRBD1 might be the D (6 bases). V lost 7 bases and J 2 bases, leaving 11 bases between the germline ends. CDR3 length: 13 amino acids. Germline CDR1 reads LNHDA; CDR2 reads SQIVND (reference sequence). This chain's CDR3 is CASTLGGNYGYTF. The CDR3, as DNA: TGTGCCAGTACCCTAGGGGGGAACTATGGCTACACCTTC.

The CDR3 DNA is TGTGCCAGCGGAACCGGGGAGCTGTTTTTT. This gives the protein CASGTGELFF. This sequence joins TRBV7-8 and TRBJ2-2; D is undetermined. The CDR3 is 10 residues long. CDR1 is SGHVS, CDR2 FQNEAQ, per germline. The V gene lost 8 bases and the J gene lost 5 bases, with 3 bases spanning the gap.

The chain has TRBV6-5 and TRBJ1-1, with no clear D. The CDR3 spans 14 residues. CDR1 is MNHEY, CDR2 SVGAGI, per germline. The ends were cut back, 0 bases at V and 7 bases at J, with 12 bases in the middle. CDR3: CASSYSLEGVEAFF. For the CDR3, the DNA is TGTGCCAGCAGTTACTCCCTCGAGGGTGTTGAAGCTTTCTTT.

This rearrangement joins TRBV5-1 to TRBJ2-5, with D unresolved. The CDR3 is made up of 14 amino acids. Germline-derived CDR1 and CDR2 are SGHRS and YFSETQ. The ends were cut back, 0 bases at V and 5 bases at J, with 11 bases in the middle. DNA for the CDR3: TGCGCCAGCAGCTTGGCTTTACAGATGGAGACCCAGTACTTC. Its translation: CASSLALQMETQYF.

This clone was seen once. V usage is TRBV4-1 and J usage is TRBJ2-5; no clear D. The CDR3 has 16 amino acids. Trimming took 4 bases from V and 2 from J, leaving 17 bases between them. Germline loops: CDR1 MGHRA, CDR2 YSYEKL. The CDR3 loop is CASSRFPGSLQETQYF. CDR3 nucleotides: TGCGCCAGCAGCCGTTTCCCGGGCAGTTTACAAGAGACCCAGTACTTC.

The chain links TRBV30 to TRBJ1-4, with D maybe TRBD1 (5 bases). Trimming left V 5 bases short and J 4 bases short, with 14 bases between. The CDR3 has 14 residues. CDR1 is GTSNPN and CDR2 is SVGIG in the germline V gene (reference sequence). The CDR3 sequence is CAWGQRRGNEKLFF. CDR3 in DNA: TGTGCCTGGGGCCAAAGAAGGGGTAATGAAAAACTGTTTTTT.

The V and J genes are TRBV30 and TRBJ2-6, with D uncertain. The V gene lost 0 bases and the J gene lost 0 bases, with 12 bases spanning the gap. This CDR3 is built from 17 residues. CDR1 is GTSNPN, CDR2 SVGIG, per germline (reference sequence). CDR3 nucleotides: TGTGCCTGGAGTGTACGATCACAGCTCTCTGGGGCCAACGTCCTGACTTTC. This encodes CAWSVRSQLSGANVLTF.

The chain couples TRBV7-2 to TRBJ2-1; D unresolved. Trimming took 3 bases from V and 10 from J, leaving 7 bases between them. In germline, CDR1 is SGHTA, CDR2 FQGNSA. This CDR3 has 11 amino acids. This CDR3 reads CASSFSKEQFF. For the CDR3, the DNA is TGTGCCAGCAGCTTTTCCAAGGAGCAGTTCTTC. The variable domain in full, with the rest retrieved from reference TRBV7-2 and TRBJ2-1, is GAGVSQSPSNKVTEKGKDVELRCDPISGHTALYWYRQSLGQGLEFLIYFQGNSAPDKSGLPSDRFSAERTGGSVSTLTIQRTQQEDSAVYLCASSFSKEQFFGPGTRLTVL.

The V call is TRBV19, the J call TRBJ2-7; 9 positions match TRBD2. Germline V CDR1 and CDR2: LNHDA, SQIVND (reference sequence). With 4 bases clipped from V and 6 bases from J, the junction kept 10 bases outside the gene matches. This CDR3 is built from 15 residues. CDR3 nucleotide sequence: TGTGCCAGTAGTAAGTTTAGCGGGAGCCTCTCCGAGCAGTACTTC. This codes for CASSKFSGSLSEQYF.

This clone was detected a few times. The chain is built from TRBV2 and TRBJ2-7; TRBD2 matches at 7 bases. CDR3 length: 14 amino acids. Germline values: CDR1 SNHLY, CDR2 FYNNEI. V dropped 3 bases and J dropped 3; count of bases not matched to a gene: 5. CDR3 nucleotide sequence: TGTGCCAGCAGTGAGAGCGGGAAAAACTACGAGCAGTACTTC. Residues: CASSESGKNYEQYF.

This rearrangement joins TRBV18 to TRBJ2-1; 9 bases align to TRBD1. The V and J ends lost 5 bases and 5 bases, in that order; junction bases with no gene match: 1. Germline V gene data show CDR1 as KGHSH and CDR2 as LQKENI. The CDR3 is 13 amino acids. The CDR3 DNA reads TGTGCCAGCTCAAGGGACAGGGACAATGAGCAGTTCTTC. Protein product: CASSRDRDNEQFF.

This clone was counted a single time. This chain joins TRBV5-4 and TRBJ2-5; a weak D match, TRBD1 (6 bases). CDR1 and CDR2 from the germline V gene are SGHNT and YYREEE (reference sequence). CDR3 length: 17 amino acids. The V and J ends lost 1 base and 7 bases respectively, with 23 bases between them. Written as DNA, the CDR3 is TGTGCCAGCAGCTTGACAGGGCAGGGGCCCCTTTCTGCGACCCAGTACTTC. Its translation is CASSLTGQGPLSATQYF.

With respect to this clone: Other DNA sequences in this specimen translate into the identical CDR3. This CDR3 reads CASSVTSGNTGELFF. The CDR3 DNA reads as TGTGCCAGCAGCGTCACTAGCGGGAACACCGGGGAGCTGTTTTTT. The rearrangement joins TRBV9 to TRBJ2-2, with 8 bases that match TRBD2. Germline CDR1 reads SGDLS; CDR2 reads YYNGEE. This CDR3 spans 15 amino acids. Trimming took 2 bases from V and 1 from J; bases not matched to a gene: 1.

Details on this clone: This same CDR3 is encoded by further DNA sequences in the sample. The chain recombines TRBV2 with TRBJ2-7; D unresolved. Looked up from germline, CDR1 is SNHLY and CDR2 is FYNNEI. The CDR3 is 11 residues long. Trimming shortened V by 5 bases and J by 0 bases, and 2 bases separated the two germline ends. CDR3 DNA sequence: TGTGCCAGCAGTCCCTCCTACGAGCAGTACTTC. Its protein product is CASSPSYEQYF.

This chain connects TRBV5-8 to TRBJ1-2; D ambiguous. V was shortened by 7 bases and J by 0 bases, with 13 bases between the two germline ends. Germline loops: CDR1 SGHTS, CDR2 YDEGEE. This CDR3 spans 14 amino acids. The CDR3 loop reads CASVRSPTNYGYTF. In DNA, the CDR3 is TGTGCCAGCGTCCGGAGCCCTACTAACTATGGCTACACCTTC. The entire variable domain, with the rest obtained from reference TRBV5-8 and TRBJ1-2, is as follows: EAGVTQSPTHLIKTRGQQATLRCSPISGHTSVYWYQQALGLGLQFLLWYDEGEERNRGNFPPRFSGRQFPNYSSELNVNALELEDSALYLCASVRSPTNYGYTFGSGTRLTVV.

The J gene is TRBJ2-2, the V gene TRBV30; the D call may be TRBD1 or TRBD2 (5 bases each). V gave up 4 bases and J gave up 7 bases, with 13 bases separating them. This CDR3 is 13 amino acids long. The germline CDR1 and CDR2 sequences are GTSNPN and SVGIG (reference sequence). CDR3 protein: CAWTGWDGGELFF. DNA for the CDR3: TGTGCCTGGACTGGTTGGGACGGCGGGGAGCTGTTTTTT.

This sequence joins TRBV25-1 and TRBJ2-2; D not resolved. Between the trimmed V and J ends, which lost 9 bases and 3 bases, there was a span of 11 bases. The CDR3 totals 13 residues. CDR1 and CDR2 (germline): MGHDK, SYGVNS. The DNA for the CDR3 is TGTGCCAGTGGGCAGGTCGACACCGGGGAGCTGTTTTTT. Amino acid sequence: CASGQVDTGELFF.

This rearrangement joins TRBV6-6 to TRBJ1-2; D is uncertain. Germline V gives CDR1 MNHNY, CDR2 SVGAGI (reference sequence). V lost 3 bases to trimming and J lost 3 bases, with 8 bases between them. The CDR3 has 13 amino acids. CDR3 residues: CASSYPQDYGYTF. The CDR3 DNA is TGTGCCAGCAGTTATCCCCAAGACTATGGCTACACCTTC.

CDR3 nucleotide sequence: TGTGCCAGCAGCTACGACGGTAACTCTGGAAACACCATATATTTT. Residues: CASSYDGNSGNTIYF. The chain uses TRBV5-4 and TRBJ1-3, with D unresolved. Germline V gives CDR1 SGHNT, CDR2 YYREEE (reference sequence). Trimming took off 3 bases at V and 0 bases at J, with 10 bases between the two ends. The CDR3 covers 15 residues.

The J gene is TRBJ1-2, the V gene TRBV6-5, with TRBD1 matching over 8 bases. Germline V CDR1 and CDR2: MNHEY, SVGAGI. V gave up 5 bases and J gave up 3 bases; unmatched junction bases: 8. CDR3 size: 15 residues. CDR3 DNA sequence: TGTGCCAGCAGTAGGGCCCAGACAGGGGACTATGGCTACACCTTC. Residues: CASSRAQTGDYGYTF.